This paragraph reports one T cell receptor beta chain. This CDR3 has 16 amino acids. The germline V gene has CDR1 LGHNA and CDR2 YNFKEQ. V lost 1 base, J lost 2 bases, and 12 bases lay in between. The table came from immunoSEQ multiplex PCR; TCRdb's copy has only in-frame clones and leaves some out. Of 45,000 to 60,000 clones listed, 70% to 90% are singletons. This sample is part of a study of T cells in localized non-small cell lung cancer. V gene TRBV4-2 combines with J gene TRBJ1-3; D is unresolved. The sequences come from peripheral blood, collected before any cancer treatment. This receptor was identified in a woman aged 40 to 75 with stage I lung adenocarcinoma. CDR3 sequence: CASSQGRERAGNTIYF. The CDR3 DNA follows: TGTGCCAGCAGCCAAGGGAGGGAAAGAGCTGGAAACACCATATATTTT.